What follows describes a single TCR beta chain. This clonotype was counted between two and nine times. Its antigen is unknown. No per-base quality is available; no much larger clone lies one base away. This sample was included in a study of response to subunit inactivated influenza vaccine (dated by TCRdb to 2017 to 2018). About the investigation overall: Deep quantitative T cell receptor repertoire profiling was used in the study to track responses to a trivalent subunit inactivated influenza vaccine. Broad study findings and their caveats: The authors proposed that each seasonal influenza vaccination may bring in only a limited number of new T cells.

The method was RT-PCR. Sequencing took place on an Illumina HiSeq 2500. TCRdb passed the public sequencing reads through fastp at Q25 and MiXCR, retaining productive beta sequences. CDR3 protein sequences are deduplicated, and each keeps its most common genes and DNA. Counted in this sample were over 400,000 distinct CDR3 sequences; around 13% of them appeared once. The ten largest clones capture approximately 14% of the sample. The time point label here, explained by the study, means: 45 days after influenza vaccine administration. The CDR3 sequence holds 15 residues, the cysteine and phenylalanine included. Solely the CDR3 DNA is kept, with 45 bases framed from the first base. Trimming costs V 3 bases and J 2 bases, and their ends lie 15 bases apart. Per the germline V gene, SGDLS is the CDR1 and YYNGEE is the CDR2.

The TCR comes from a man aged 50-59 years who received an inactivated influenza vaccine. Donor details come from another sample of the same person, matched by shared clones. Recombination joined TRBV9 with TRBJ2-7; 6 matching bases give a weak D call of TRBD2. The sequenced sample was PBMCs from blood, obtained about 40 days after vaccination. The CDR3 is CASSAGSGAAYEQYF. The DNA sequence is given as TGTGCCAGCAGCGCGGGTAGCGGTGCAGCCTACGAGCAGTACTTC. The variable domain in full, with residues beyond the CDR3 obtained from the reference TRBV9 and TRBJ2-7 genes, is DSGVTQTPKHLITATGQRVTLRCSPRSGDLSVYWYQQSLDQGLQFLIQYYNGEERAKGNILERFSAQQFPDLHSELNLSSLELGDSALYFCASSAGSGAAYEQYFGPGTRLTVT.